These T cell receptor beta chains were read from a single sample in a study of blood T cells in healthy people across ages. MiXCR, run by TCRdb on the 5' RACE reads, gives a single entry per CDR3 protein. The sample shows about 900,000 distinct CDR3 sequences, around 48% of them seen only once. The sequenced material came from blood. The receptors shown here come from a man aged 25-45 years in good health. CDR3s include the opening cysteine and the closing phenylalanine or tryptophan. A D gene is named only where the DNA matches it firmly. Only part of the rows carry a size: once, few, many, or a class if the clone is expanded.

CDR3: CASSSPASGGANEQFF
DNA: TGTGCCAGCAGTTCCCCAGCTAGCGGGGGGGCCAATGAGCAGTTCTTC
J: TRBJ2-1
length: 16
V: TRBV28
D: TRBD2
size: few

CDR3: CSARRGSLDEQFF
DNA: TGCAGTGCTAGACGCGGGTCTCTTGATGAGCAGTTCTTC
J: TRBJ2-1
length: 13
V: TRBV20-1
D: -
size: few

CDR3: CASSLASGQNYNEQFF
DNA: TGTGCCAGCAGCTTAGCTTCCGGGCAAAACTACAATGAGCAGTTCTTC
J: TRBJ2-1
length: 16
V: TRBV11-3
D: -
size: few

CDR3: CASTRDRSYEQYF
DNA: TGTGCCAGCACCAGGGACAGGTCCTACGAGCAGTACTTC
J: TRBJ2-7
length: 13
V: TRBV12-3/TRBV12-4
D: TRBD1
size: -

CDR3: CASSSGQGVNNQPQHF
DNA: TGTGCCAGCAGTTCCGGACAGGGGGTTAACAATCAGCCCCAGCATTTT
J: TRBJ1-5
length: 16
V: TRBV12-3/TRBV12-4
D: TRBD1
size: few

CDR3: CASSPTGGFNEQFF
DNA: TGTGCCAGCAGCCCCACGGGGGGGTTCAATGAGCAGTTCTTC
J: TRBJ2-1
length: 14
V: TRBV7-9
D: TRBD2
size: few

CDR3: CASSILTGPFF
DNA: TGTGCCAGCAGCATATTGACAGGGCCGTTCTTC
J: TRBJ2-1
length: 11
V: TRBV7-2
D: TRBD1
size: -

CDR3: CASSQSPLAGGADTQYF
DNA: TGCGCCAGCAGCCAATCCCCACTAGCGGGGGGAGCAGATACGCAGTATTTT
J: TRBJ2-3
length: 17
V: TRBV4-1
D: TRBD2
size: few

CDR3: CASSLASPATNEKLFF
DNA: TGTGCCAGCAGCTTAGCATCCCCTGCAACTAATGAAAAACTGTTTTTT
J: TRBJ1-4
length: 16
V: TRBV7-2
D: -
size: many

CDR3: CAWTDYNEQFF
DNA: TGTGCCTGGACAGACTACAATGAGCAGTTCTTC
J: TRBJ2-1
length: 11
V: TRBV30
D: -
size: few

CDR3: CASSPVDRDANIQYF
DNA: TGTGCCAGCAGCCCCGTTGACAGGGACGCCAACATTCAGTACTTC
J: TRBJ2-4
length: 15
V: TRBV28
D: TRBD1
size: few

CDR3: CASSSGTGVVVRYEQYF
DNA: TGTGCCAGCAGTTCCGGGACAGGGGTTGTGGTACGATACGAGCAGTACTTC
J: TRBJ2-7
length: 17
V: TRBV6-2/TRBV6-3
D: TRBD1
size: -

CDR3: CATSDRSTDTQYF
DNA: TGTGCCACCAGTGACAGGAGCACAGATACGCAGTATTTT
J: TRBJ2-3
length: 13
V: TRBV24-1
D: -
size: -